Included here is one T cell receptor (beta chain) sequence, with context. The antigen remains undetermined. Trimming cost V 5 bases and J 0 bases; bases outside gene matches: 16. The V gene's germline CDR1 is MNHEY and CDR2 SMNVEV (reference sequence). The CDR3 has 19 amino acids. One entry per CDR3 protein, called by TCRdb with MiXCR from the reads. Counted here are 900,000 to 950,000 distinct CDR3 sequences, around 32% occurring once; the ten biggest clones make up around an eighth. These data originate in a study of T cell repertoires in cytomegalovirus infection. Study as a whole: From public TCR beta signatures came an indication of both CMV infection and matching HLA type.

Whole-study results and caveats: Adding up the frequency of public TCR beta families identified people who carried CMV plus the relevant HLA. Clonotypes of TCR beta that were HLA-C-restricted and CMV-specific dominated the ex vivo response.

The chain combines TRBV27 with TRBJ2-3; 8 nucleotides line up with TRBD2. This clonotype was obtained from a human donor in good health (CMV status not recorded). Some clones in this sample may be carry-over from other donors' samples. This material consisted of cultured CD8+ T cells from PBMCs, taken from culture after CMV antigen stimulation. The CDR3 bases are TGTGCCAGCAGTCCATATCCACCAATAGCGGGAACTAGCACAGATACGCAGTATTTT. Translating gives CASSPYPPIAGTSTDTQYF.